The clone carrying this T cell receptor (beta chain) was counted only a few times. The target antigen is unknown. This specimen belongs to a study of T cell repertoires in cytomegalovirus infection. Study context: Well-studied HLA-B-restricted CMV epitopes were used in the study alongside recently identified HLA-C-restricted ones. Shared public TCR beta signatures pointed to both CMV infection and a matching HLA type. The study's findings and limits: Dominating the ex vivo response were TCR beta clonotypes that were CMV-specific and HLA-C-restricted. Totalled public TCR beta family frequency picked out people who carried CMV plus the relevant HLA.

Trimming cost V 0 bases and J 8 bases; bases outside gene matches: 8. Per the germline V gene, CDR1 is MGHRA and CDR2 is YSYEKL. The length of the CDR3 is 17 residues. TCRdb independently ran MiXCR on the reads; one entry per CDR3 protein. The sample holds roughly 350,000 distinct CDR3 sequences, approximately 35% seen once. The clonotype originates from a human donor in good health (CMV status not recorded). Some clones in this sample may be carry-over from other donors' samples. Sample: cultured PBMCs, taken from culture after CMV antigen stimulation. The chain recombines TRBV4-1 with TRBJ2-1; 12 bases map to TRBD2. DNA of the CDR3: TGCGCCAGCAGCCAAGATCCCTCGACTAGCGGGAGCTATGAGCAGTTCTTC. It encodes CASSQDPSTSGSYEQFF.